This T cell receptor beta chain comes out of a study of OX40 agonist ivuxolimab in advanced cancers. In the study overall: Intravenous ivuxolimab was administered to patients every 2 weeks at 0.01 to 10 mg/kg. Each dose-escalation patient presented with hepatocellular carcinoma, melanoma, renal cell or head and neck cancer. Those enrolled were approximately 78% male, with a mean age of approximately 60 years and ages from roughly 20 to 90.

Worth noting for this clone: Within the sample, other DNA sequences also encode this same CDR3.

The assay was immunoSEQ multiplex PCR, and TCRdb's table has in-frame clones only and misses some. This table has under 70,000 clones, more than 85% appearing once. The length of the CDR3 is 13 residues. CDR1 and CDR2 from the germline V gene are MNHNS and SASEGT. Trimming shortened V by 6 bases and J by 1 base, and 9 bases separated the two germline ends. The receptor's source is an adult with an advanced solid tumor such as melanoma, head and neck, liver or kidney cancer. The V gene is TRBV6-1, the J gene TRBJ1-1; D ambiguous. The source was CD4+ or CD8+ T cells sorted from blood, collected in a trial of the OX40 agonist ivuxolimab. In DNA form, the CDR3 reads TGTGCCAGCAGCGTGAGGGAGAACACTGAAGCTTTCTTT. Protein sequence: CASSVRENTEAFF.